This T cell receptor (beta chain) was observed in a study of blood T cell repertoires in COVID-19. Sequencing was performed with immunoSEQ multiplex PCR; in TCRdb, only in-frame clones are kept and a portion is missing. The sample records approximately 330,000 clones, 80% to 90% being singletons. This clone turned up a few times. Recruits, aged roughly 18 to 89 years, lived in 25 or so US areas. In assigning cohorts, the study relied on participant-reported clinical history. The CDR3 is made up of 15 amino acids. V lost 1 base to trimming and J lost 5 bases, with 12 bases between them. Germline loops: CDR1 SEHNR, CDR2 FQNEAQ (reference sequence).

The sequence came from a woman in her 40s with acute COVID-19. Sequencing was done on a sample of PBMCs or T cells enriched from blood (not recorded which). The J gene is TRBJ1-5, the V gene TRBV7-9; tentative D call: TRBD1 (5 bases). The DNA of the CDR3 is TGTGCCAGCAGCTTAGAGGGAGGAGGGGATCAGCCCCAGCATTTT. This codes for CASSLEGGGDQPQHF.